Here is one T cell receptor (beta chain) with its context. Because it lacks the conserved phenylalanine or tryptophan at the end, this CDR3 is likely a read error. CDR3 length: 13 residues. Germline CDR1 reads SGHVS; CDR2 reads FNYEAQ. Deletions cut 5 bases from V and 4 bases from J, with 12 bases between. This entry belongs to a study of T cell repertoires in cytomegalovirus infection. A single record per CDR3 protein comes from TCRdb applying MiXCR to the reads. The sample includes around 450,000 distinct CDR3 sequences, roughly a third seen only once; the top ten take around 13%. The material sequenced was PBMCs. The TCR sequence derives from a human donor in good health (CMV status not recorded). Some clones in this sample may be carry-over from other donors' samples. This chain links TRBV7-6 with TRBJ2-7, with D possibly being TRBD1 (6 bases). CDR3 residues: CASSRDKTYEQYL. In DNA, the CDR3 is TGTGCCAGCAGCCGGGACAAAACTTACGAGCAGTACTTA.